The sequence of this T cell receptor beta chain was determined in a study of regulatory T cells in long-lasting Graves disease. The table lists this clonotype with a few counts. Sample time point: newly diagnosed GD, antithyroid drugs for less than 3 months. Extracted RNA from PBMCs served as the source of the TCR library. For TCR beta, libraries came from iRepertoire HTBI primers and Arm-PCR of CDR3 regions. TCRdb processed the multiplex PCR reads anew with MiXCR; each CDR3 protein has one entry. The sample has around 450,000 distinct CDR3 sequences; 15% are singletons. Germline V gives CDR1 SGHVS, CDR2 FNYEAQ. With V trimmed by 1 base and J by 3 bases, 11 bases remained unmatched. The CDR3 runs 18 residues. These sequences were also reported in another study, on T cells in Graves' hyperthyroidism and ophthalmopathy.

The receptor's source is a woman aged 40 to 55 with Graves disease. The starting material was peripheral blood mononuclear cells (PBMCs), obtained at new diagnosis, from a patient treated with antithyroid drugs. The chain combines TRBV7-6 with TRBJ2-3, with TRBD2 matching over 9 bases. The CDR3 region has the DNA TGTGCCAGCAGCTTAGTAGCGGGAGTGGAATCAAGTACAGATACGCAGTATTTT. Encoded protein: CASSLVAGVESSTDTQYF.